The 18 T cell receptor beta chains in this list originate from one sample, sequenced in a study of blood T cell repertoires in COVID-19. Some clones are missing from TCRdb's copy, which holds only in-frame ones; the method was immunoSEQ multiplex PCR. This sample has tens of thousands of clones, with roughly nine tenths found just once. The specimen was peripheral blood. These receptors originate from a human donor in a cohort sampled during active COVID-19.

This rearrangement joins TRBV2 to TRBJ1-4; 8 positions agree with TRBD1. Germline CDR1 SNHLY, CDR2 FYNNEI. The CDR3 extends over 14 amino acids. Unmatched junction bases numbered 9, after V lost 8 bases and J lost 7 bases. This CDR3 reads CASLRDRSSEKLFF. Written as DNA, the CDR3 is TGTGCCAGCCTAAGGGACAGGTCTTCTGAAAAACTGTTTTTT.

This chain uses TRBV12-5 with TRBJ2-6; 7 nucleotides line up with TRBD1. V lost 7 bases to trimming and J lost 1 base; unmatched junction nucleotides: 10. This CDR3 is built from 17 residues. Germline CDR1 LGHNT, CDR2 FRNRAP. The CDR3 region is CASVNRDRLSGANVLTF. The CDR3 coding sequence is TGTGCTAGTGTTAACCGGGACAGACTTTCTGGGGCCAACGTCCTGACTTTC.

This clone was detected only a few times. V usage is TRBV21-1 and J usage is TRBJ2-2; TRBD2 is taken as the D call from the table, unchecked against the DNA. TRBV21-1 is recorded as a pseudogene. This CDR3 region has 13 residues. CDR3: CASSKGRTGELFF. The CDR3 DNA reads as TGTGCCAGCAGCAAAGGGAGAACAGGGGAGCTGTTTTTT.

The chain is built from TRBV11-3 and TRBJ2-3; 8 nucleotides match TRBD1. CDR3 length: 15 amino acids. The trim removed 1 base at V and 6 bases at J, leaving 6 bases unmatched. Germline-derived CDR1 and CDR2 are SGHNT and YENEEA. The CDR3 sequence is CASSLVAGGMDTQYF. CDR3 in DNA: TGTGCCAGCAGCTTAGTAGCAGGGGGCATGGATACGCAGTATTTT.

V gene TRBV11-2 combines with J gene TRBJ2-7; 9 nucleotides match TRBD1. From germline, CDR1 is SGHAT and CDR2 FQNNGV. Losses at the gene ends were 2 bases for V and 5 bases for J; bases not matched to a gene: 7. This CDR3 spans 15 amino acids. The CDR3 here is CASSLTGGAYNEQYV. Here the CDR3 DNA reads TGTGCCAGCAGCTTAACAGGGGGCGCGTACAACGAGCAGTACGTC.

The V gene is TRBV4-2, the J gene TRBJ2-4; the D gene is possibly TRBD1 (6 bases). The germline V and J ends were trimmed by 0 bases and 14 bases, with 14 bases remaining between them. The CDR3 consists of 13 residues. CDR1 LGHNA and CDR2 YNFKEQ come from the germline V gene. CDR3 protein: CASSQDPTGREYF. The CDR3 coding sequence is TGTGCCAGCAGCCAAGATCCGACAGGAAGGGAGTACTTC.

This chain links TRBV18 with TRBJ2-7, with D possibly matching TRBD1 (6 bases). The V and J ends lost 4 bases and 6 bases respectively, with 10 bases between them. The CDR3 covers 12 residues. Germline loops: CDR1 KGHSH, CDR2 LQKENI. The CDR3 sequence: CASSQQGIEQYV. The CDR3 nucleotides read TGTGCCAGCTCACAACAGGGAATCGAGCAGTACGTC.

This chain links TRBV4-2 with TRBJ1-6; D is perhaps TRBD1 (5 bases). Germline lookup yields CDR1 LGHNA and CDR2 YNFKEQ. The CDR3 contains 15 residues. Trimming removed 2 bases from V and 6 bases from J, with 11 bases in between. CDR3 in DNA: TGTGCCAGCAGCCAAATAGGGGAGGGTAATTCACCCCTCCACTTT. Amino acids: CASSQIGEGNSPLHF.

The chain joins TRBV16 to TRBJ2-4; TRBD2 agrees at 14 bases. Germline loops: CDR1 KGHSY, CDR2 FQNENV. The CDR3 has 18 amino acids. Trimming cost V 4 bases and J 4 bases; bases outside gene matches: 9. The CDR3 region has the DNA TGTGCCAGCAGCCCTTCCGGGACTAGCGGGGGCCCAAAAAACATTCAGTACTTC. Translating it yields CASSPSGTSGGPKNIQYF.

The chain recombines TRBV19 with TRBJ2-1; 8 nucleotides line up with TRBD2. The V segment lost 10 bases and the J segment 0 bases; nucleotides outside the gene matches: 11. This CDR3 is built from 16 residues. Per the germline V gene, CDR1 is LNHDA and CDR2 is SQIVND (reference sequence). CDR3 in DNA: TGTGCCACTCTCCGGACTAGCATCAGCTCCTACAATGAGCAGTTCTTC. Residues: CATLRTSISSYNEQFF.

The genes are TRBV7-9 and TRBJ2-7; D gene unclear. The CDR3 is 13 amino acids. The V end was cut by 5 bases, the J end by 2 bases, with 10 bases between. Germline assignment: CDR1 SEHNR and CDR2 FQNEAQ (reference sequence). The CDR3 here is CASSLGGTYEQYV. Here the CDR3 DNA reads TGTGCCAGCAGCCTAGGCGGCACCTACGAGCAGTACGTC.

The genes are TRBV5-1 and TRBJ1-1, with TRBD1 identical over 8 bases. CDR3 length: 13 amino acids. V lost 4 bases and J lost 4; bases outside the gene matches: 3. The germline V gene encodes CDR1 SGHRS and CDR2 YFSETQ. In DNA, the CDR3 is TGCGCCAGCAGCCTGGGGACAGGCACTGAAGCTTTCTTT. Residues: CASSLGTGTEAFF.

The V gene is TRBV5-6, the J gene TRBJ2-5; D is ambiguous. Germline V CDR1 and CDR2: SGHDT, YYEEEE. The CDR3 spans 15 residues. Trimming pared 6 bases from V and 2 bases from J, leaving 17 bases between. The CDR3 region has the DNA TGTGCCAGCACCCGAATTCAGGCAGTTCAAGAGACCCAGTACTTC. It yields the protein CASTRIQAVQETQYF.

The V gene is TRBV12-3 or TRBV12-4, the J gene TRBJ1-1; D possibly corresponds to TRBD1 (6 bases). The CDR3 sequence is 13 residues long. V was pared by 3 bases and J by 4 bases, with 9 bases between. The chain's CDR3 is CASSLQGPTEAFF. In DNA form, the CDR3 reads TGTGCCAGCAGTTTGCAGGGGCCCACTGAAGCTTTCTTT.

In DNA form, the CDR3 reads TGTGCCAGCAAACTGGGACAGGAAAGAAACACTGAAGCTTTCTTT. Translation gives CASKLGQERNTEAFF. The V gene is TRBV9, the J gene TRBJ1-1; 8 nucleotides agree with TRBD1. This CDR3 spans 15 amino acids. The J segment lost 2 bases and the V segment lost 6 bases, leaving 9 bases of the junction unmatched. Germline CDR1 is SGDLS and CDR2 is YYNGEE.

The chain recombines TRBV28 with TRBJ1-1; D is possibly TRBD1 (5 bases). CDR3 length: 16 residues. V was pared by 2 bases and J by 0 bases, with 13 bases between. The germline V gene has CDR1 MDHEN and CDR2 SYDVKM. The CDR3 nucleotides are TGTGCCAGCAGTTTAATCTCGCAGGGCTTGAACACTGAAGCTTTCTTT. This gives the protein CASSLISQGLNTEAFF. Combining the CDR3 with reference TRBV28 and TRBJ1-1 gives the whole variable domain DVKVTQSSRYLVKRTGEKVFLECVQDMDHENMFWYRQDPGLGLRLIYFSYDVKMKEKGDIPEGYSVSREKKERFSLILESASTNQTSMYLCASSLISQGLNTEAFFGQGTRLTVV.

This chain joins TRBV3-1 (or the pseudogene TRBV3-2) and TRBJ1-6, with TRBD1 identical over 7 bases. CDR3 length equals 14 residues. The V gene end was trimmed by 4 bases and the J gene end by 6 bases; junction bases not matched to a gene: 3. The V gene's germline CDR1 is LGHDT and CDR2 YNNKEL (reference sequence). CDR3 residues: CASSPGQSNSPLHF. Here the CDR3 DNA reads TGTGCCAGCAGCCCGGGACAGAGTAATTCACCCCTCCACTTT.

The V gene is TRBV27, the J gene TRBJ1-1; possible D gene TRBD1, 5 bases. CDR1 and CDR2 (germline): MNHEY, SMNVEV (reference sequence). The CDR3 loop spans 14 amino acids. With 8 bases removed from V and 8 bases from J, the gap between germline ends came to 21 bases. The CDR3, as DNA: TGTGCCAGCGAATTGGTTCATGCAGGGTCCGAAGCTTTCTTT. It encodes CASELVHAGSEAFF.